This T cell receptor (beta chain) comes out of a study of CD8 T cells in ankylosing spondylitis. TCRdb redid the calling of the 5' RACE reads with MiXCR, one entry per CDR3 protein. The profile covers 470,000 or so distinct CDR3 sequences, with roughly 26% appearing a single time and 0.89% taken by the ten largest. J lost 6 bases, V lost 0 bases, and 3 bases had no gene match. Germline V lookup: CDR1 DFQATT, CDR2 SNEGSKA (reference sequence). The CDR3 sequence is 15 residues long. Overall study results and limits: The study identified a TCR beta motif of seven or eight highly homologous variants that appeared characteristic of ankylosing spondylitis blood.

This clonotype was detected a few times. The target antigen is unknown. The clonotype comes from a male donor with ankylosing spondylitis. The sequencing sample was made of blood, either unsorted or a sorted T cell fraction (not recorded which). This chain links TRBV20-1 with TRBJ2-5; 14 bases align to TRBD2. The CDR3 spells CSAREGLAGVQTQYF. CDR3 DNA sequence: TGCAGTGCTAGAGAGGGACTAGCGGGAGTACAGACCCAGTACTTC.